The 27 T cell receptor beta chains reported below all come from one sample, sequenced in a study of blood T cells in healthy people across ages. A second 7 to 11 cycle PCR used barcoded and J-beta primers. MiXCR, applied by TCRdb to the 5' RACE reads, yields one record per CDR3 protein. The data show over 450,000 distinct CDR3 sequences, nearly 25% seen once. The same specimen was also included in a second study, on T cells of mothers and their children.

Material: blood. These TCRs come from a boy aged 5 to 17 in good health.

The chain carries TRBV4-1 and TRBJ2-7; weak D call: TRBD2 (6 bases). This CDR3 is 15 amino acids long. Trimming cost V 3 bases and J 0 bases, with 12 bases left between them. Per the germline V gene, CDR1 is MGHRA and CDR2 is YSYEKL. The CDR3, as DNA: TGCGCCAGCAGCCAGGGAGGCCCAGGCTCCTACGAGCAGTACTTC. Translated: CASSQGGPGSYEQYF.

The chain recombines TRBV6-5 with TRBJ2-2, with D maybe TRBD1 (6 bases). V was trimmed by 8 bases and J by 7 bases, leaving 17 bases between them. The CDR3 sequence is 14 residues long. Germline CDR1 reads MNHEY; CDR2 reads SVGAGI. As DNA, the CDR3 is TGTGCCAGCCGAACCTACAGGGTTGGCGGGGAGCTGTTTTTT. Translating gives CASRTYRVGGELFF.

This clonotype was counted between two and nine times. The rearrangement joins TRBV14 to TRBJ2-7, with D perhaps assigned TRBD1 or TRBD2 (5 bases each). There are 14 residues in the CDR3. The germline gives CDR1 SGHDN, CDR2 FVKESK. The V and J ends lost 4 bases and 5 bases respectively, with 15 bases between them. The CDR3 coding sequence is TGTGCCAGCAGCCCCCTTGGGGGACGCGACGAGCAGTACTTC. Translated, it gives CASSPLGGRDEQYF. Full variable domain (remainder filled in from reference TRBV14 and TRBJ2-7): EAGVTQFPSHSVIEKGQTVTLRCDPISGHDNLYWYRRVMGKEIKFLLHFVKESKQDESGMPNNRFLAERTGGTYSTLKVQPAELEDSGVYFCASSPLGGRDEQYFGPGTRLTVT.

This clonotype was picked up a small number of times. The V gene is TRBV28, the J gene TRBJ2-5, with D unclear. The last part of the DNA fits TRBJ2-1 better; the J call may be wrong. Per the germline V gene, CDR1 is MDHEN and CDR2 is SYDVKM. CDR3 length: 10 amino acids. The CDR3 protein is CASSFSEQFF. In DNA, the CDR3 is TGTGCCAGCAGTTTTAGTGAGCAGTTCTTC.

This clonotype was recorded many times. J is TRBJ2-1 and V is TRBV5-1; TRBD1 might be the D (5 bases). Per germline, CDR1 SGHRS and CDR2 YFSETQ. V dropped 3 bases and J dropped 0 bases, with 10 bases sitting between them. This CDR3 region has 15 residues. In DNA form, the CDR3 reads TGCGCCAGCAGCTACGACAGTAGCTCCTACAATGAGCAGTTCTTC. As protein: CASSYDSSSYNEQFF.

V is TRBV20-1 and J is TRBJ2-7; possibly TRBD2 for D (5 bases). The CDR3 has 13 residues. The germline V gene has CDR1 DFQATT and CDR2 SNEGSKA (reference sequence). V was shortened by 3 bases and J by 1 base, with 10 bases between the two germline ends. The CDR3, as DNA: TGCAGTGCTAGCGAGGGCCGGTCCTACGAGCAGTACTTC. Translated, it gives CSASEGRSYEQYF.

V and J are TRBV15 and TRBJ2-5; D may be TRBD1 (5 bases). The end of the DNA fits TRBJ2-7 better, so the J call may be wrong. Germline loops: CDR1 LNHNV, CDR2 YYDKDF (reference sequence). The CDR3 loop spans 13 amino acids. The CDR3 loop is CATSKDRSYEQYF. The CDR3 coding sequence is TGTGCCACCAGCAAAGACAGATCATACGAGCAGTACTTC.

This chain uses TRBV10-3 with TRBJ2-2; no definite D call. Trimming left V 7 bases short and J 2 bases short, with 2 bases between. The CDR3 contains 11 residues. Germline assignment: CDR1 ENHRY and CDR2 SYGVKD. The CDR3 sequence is CAITNTGELFF. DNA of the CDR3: TGTGCCATCACCAACACCGGGGAGCTGTTTTTT.

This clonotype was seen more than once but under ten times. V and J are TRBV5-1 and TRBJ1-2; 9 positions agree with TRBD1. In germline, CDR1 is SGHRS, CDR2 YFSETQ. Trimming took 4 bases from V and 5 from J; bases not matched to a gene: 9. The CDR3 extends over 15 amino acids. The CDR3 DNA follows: TGCGCCAGCAGCCGTCTTTCCGGGACAGGGTATGGCTACACCTTC. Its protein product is CASSRLSGTGYGYTF.

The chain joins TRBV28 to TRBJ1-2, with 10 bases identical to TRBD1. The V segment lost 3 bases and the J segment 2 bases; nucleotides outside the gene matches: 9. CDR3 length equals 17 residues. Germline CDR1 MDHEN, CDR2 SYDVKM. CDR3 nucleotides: TGTGCCAGCAGTTTCGACGGGACAGGGGCCGTCAACTATGGCTACACCTTC. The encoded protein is CASSFDGTGAVNYGYTF.

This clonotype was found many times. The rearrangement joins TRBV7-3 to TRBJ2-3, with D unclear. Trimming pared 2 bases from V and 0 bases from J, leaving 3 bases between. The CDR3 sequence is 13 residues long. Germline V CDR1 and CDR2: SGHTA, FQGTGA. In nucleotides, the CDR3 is TGTGCCAGCAGCTTAGGGAGCACAGATACGCAGTATTTT. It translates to CASSLGSTDTQYF.

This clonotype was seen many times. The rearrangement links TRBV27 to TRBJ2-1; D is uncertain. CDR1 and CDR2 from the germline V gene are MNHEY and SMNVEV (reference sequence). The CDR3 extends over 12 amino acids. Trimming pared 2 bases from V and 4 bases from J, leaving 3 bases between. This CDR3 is CASSLLYNEQFF. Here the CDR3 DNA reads TGTGCCAGCAGTTTACTTTACAATGAGCAGTTCTTC.

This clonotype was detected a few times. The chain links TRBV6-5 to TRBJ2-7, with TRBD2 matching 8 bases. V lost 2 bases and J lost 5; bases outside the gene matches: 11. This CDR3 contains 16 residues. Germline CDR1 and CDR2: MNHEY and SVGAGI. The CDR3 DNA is TGTGCCAGCAGTTACGGCGGGACTAGAGATAGCAACGAGCAGTACTTC. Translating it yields CASSYGGTRDSNEQYF.

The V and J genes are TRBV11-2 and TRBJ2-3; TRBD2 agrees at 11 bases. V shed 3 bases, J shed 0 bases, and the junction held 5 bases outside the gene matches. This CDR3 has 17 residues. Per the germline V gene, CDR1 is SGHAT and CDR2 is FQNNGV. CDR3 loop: CASSFNSGRASTDTQYF. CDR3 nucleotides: TGTGCCAGCAGCTTCAATAGCGGGAGGGCGAGCACAGATACGCAGTATTTT.

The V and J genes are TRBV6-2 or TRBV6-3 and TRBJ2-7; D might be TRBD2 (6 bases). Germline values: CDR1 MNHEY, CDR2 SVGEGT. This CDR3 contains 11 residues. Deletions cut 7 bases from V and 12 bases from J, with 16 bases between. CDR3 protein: CASMEGTRRYF. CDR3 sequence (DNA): TGTGCCAGCATGGAGGGCACGCGGCGGTACTTC.

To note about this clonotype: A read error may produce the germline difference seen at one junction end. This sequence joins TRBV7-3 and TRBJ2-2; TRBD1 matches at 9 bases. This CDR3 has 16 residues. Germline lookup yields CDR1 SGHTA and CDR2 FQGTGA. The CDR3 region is CTSSSGGQGNTGELFF. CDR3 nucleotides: TGTACCAGCAGCTCAGGGGGACAGGGGAACACCGGGGAGCTGTTTTTT.

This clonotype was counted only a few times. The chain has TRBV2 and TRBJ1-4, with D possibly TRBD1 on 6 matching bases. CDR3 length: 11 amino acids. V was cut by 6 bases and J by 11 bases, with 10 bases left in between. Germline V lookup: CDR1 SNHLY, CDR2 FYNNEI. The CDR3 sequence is CASRLRGKLFF. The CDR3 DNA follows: TGTGCCAGCAGACTTAGGGGGAAACTGTTTTTT.

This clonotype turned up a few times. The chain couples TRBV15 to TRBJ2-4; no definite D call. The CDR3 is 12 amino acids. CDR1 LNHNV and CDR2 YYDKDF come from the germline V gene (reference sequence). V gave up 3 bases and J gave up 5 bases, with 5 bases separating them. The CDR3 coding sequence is TGTGCCACCAGCAGGGGTCAAAACATTCAGTACTTC. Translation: CATSRGQNIQYF.

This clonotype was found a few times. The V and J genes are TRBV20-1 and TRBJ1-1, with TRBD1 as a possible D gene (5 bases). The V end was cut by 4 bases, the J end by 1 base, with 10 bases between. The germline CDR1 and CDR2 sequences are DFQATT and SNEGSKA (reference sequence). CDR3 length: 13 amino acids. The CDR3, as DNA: TGCAGTGCTAAAAATGGACAGAACACTGAAGCTTTCTTT. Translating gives CSAKNGQNTEAFF.

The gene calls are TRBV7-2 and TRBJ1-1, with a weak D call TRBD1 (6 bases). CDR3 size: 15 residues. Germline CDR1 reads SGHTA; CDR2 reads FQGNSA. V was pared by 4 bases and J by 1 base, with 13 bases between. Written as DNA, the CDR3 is TGTGCCAGCAGCTCCGACAGGCGATCGAACACTGAAGCTTTCTTT. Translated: CASSSDRRSNTEAFF.

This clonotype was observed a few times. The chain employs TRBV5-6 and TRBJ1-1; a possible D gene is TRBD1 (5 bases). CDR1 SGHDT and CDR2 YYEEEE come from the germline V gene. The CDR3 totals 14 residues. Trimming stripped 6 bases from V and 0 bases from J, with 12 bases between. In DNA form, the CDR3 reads TGTGCCAGCACCCGCCAGGGAATGAACACTGAAGCTTTCTTT. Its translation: CASTRQGMNTEAFF.

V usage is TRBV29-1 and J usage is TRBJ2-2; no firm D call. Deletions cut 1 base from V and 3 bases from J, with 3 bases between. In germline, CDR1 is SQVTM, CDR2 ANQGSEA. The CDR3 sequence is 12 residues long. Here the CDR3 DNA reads TGCAGCGTTGAAGGTTACACCGGGGAGCTGTTTTTT. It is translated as CSVEGYTGELFF.

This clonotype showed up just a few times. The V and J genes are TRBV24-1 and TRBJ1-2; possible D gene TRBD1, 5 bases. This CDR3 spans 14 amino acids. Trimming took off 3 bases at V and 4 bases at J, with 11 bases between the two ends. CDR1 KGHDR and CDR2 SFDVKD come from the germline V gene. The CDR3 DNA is TGTGCCACCAGTGATCTCGACAGCACCTATGGCTACACCTTC. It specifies CATSDLDSTYGYTF.

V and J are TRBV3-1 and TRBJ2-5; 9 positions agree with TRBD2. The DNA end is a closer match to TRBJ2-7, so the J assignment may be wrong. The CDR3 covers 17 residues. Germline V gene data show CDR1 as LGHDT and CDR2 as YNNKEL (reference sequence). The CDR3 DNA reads TGTGCCAGCAGCCCCCGAGCGGGGGGCTTGCGTTCCTACGAGCAGTACTTC. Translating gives CASSPRAGGLRSYEQYF.

In nucleotides, the CDR3 is TGCAGTGCTAGAGACCGTCGGGGGGGGCCCTACAATGAGCAGTTCTTC. Translation: CSARDRRGGPYNEQFF. The chain is built from TRBV20-1 and TRBJ2-1; 8 positions agree with TRBD2. Trimming removed 0 bases from V and 2 bases from J; junction bases left unmatched: 6. This CDR3 is built from 16 residues. Germline loops: CDR1 DFQATT, CDR2 SNEGSKA (reference sequence).

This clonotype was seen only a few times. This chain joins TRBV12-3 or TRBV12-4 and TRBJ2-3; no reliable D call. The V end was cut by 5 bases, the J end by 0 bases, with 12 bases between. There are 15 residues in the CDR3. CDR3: CASSPTLRSTDTQYF. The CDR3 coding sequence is TGTGCCAGCAGTCCCACCCTCCGGAGCACAGATACGCAGTATTTT.

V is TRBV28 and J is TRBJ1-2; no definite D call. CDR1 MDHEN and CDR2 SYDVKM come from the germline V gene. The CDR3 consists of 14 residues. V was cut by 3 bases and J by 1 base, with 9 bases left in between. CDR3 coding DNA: TGTGCCAGCAGTTTTAACACTGATAACTATGGCTACACCTTC. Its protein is CASSFNTDNYGYTF.